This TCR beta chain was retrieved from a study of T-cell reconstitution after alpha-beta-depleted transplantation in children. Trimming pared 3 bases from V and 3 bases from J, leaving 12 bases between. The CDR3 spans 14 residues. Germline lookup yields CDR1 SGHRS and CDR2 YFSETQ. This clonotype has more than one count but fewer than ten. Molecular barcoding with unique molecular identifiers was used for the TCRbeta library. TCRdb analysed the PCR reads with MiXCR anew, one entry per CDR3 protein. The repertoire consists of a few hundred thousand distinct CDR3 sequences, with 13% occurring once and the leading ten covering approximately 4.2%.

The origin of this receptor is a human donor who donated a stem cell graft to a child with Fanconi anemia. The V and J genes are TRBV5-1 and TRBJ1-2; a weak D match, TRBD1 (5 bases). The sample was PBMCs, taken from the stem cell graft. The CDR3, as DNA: TGCGCCAGCAGCTCCGATGGGACCTACTATGGCTACACCTTC. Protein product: CASSSDGTYYGYTF. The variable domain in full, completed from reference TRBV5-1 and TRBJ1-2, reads KAGVTQTPRYLIKTRGQQVTLSCSPISGHRSVSWYQQTPGQGLQFLFEYFSETQRNKGNFPGRFSGRQFSNSRSEMNVSTLELGDSALYLCASSSDGTYYGYTFGSGTRLTVV.